This T cell receptor (beta chain) was observed in a study of radiotherapy plus CTLA-4 blockade in lung cancer. This clone was seen just once. Its antigen is unidentified. Profiling relied on immunoSEQ multiplex PCR, and the TCRdb table lists in-frame clones only, not all of them. The sample holds over 75,000 clones; around four fifths are singletons and the top ten take roughly 0.85%. The germline V gene encodes CDR1 MDHEN and CDR2 SYDVKM. The CDR3 totals 15 residues. Trimming cost V 6 bases and J 4 bases, with 18 bases left between them. Study-wide points: There was expansion of tumor-derived TCR clones in blood after radiotherapy plus ipilimumab.

The origin of this receptor is a human donor with non-small cell lung cancer who had stable disease on radiotherapy plus ipilimumab. J is TRBJ2-5 and V is TRBV28; D possibly corresponds to TRBD1 (6 bases). Sequenced here: peripheral blood, sampled from a patient treated with radiotherapy plus ipilimumab. This CDR3 reads CASSQLLGAGETQYF. In nucleotides, the CDR3 is TGTGCCAGCAGCCAACTTCTGGGGGCTGGAGAGACCCAGTACTTC.